This T cell receptor beta chain was sequenced in a study of blood T cell repertoires in COVID-19. Looking at the study overall: Whether acute or convalescent, the COVID-19 samples came from the United States, Italy and Spain. PBMCs, B-cell-depleted T cells, or T cells were the source of the cDNA or gDNA that made up the material.

Germline V gene data show CDR1 as LNHDA and CDR2 as SQIVND (reference sequence). Trimming removed 0 bases from V and 4 bases from J, with 10 bases in between. The CDR3 runs to 15 residues. Original data processing: It was from reference gene primer amplification that nucleated cell counts were estimated. Assay: immunoSEQ multiplex PCR; the TCRdb copy retains only in-frame clones and omits some. The V and J calls and clone size come from that table; D and trimming were worked out from the DNA. Among 250,000 to 300,000 clones listed, around 88% were seen once. The rearrangement links TRBV19 to TRBJ1-3, with unresolved D. This sequence originates from a man between 25 and 39 years old with active or convalescent COVID-19. Sequenced input: peripheral blood. CDR3 loop: CASSIDWTYGNTIYF. The DNA for the CDR3 is TGTGCCAGTAGTATAGACTGGACTTACGGAAACACCATATATTTT.